What follows are 31 T cell receptor beta chains derived from one specimen sequenced in a study of blood T cell repertoires in COVID-19. Only in-frame clones appear in the TCRdb table, and some are missing; sequencing was by immunoSEQ multiplex PCR. This table has 100,000 or so clones, just over 85% appearing once. Sample: PBMCs or T cells enriched from blood (not recorded which). Source of these receptors: a woman between 50 and 59 years old who had recovered from COVID-19.

The chain recombines TRBV28 with TRBJ1-6, with 7 bases that match TRBD1. Germline CDR1 and CDR2: MDHEN and SYDVKM. The CDR3 has 14 residues. Trimming took 3 bases from V and 7 from J; bases not matched to a gene: 3. CDR3 DNA sequence: TGTGCCAGCAGTTTCAGGGGACAGAATTCACCCCTCCACTTT. Protein product: CASSFRGQNSPLHF.

The rearrangement links TRBV12-3 or TRBV12-4 to TRBJ1-2; D is undetermined. CDR3 length: 13 residues. The V gene lost 5 bases and the J gene lost 4 bases, with 11 bases spanning the gap. The CDR3 DNA follows: TGTGCCAGCAGTAAGGACGGACTCTATGGCTACACCTTC. Residues: CASSKDGLYGYTF.

This chain joins TRBV3-1 (or the pseudogene TRBV3-2) and TRBJ1-3; possible D gene TRBD1, 5 bases. The V gene's germline CDR1 is LGHDT and CDR2 YNNKEL (reference sequence). V lost 2 bases and J lost 4, with 9 bases in between. This CDR3 spans 14 amino acids. CDR3 protein: CASSQSGFGNTIYF. In DNA form, the CDR3 reads TGTGCCAGCAGCCAATCAGGGTTCGGAAACACCATATATTTT.

The chain couples TRBV5-1 to TRBJ2-1; 13 nucleotides match TRBD2. V lost 4 bases, J lost 7 bases, and 17 bases stayed unmatched. CDR3 size: 19 residues. Germline V CDR1 and CDR2: SGHRS, YFSETQ. CDR3 in amino acids: CASSAEGLAGLHMVNEQFF. In DNA form, the CDR3 reads TGCGCCAGCAGCGCCGAGGGACTAGCGGGGCTCCATATGGTGAATGAGCAGTTCTTC.

The rearrangement uses TRBV18 and TRBJ2-6, with D perhaps matching TRBD1 (6 bases). Trimming took 5 bases from V and 3 from J, leaving 11 bases between them. Looked up from germline, CDR1 is KGHSH and CDR2 is LQKENI. CDR3 length: 15 residues. This CDR3 reads CASSDTGSGANVLTF. The CDR3 DNA sequence: TGTGCCAGCTCAGACACAGGGAGTGGGGCCAACGTCCTGACTTTC.

The count of this clone is one. The rearrangement uses TRBV18 and TRBJ2-5, with a tentative D call TRBD1 (6 bases). Germline V gives CDR1 KGHSH, CDR2 LQKENI. Trimming took 0 bases from V and 5 from J, leaving 16 bases between them. This CDR3 is 16 amino acids long. Here the CDR3 reads CASSPPGARFGETQYF. CDR3 DNA sequence: TGTGCCAGCTCACCACCGGGGGCCCGATTTGGTGAGACCCAGTACTTC. Full variable domain (missing parts from reference TRBV18 and TRBJ2-5): NAGVMQNPRHLVRRRGQEARLRCSPMKGHSHVYWYRQLPEEGLKFMVYLQKENIIDESGMPKERFSAEFPKEGPSILRIQQVVRGDSAAYFCASSPPGARFGETQYFGPGTRLLVL.

This clone was seen only a few times. V gene TRBV10-3 combines with J gene TRBJ1-1, with 10 bases that match TRBD1. CDR1 and CDR2 from the germline V gene are ENHRY and SYGVKD. The CDR3 length is 14 residues. V lost 7 bases to trimming and J lost 5 bases; unmatched junction nucleotides: 7. The CDR3 DNA reads TGTGCCATCAACCCGGGACAGGGGAGGACTGAAGCTTTCTTT. Protein: CAINPGQGRTEAFF.

The V and J genes are TRBV27 and TRBJ1-1; D perhaps matches TRBD1 (5 bases). The CDR3 sequence is 15 residues long. V lost 6 bases and J lost 1, with 15 bases in between. The V gene's germline CDR1 is MNHEY and CDR2 SMNVEV (reference sequence). The CDR3, as DNA: TGTGCCAGCAGCCCAAGCCCGACAGCGAACACTGAAGCTTTCTTT. It specifies CASSPSPTANTEAFF.

V is TRBV3-1 (or the pseudogene TRBV3-2) and J is TRBJ1-6; 10 bases map to TRBD1. The junction had 6 bases not matched to a gene; V was cut back by 3 bases and J by 7 bases. The CDR3 length is 16 residues. Germline CDR1 and CDR2: LGHDT and YNNKEL (reference sequence). CDR3 amino acids: CASSQRTGGGNSPLHF. CDR3 in DNA: TGTGCCAGCAGCCAGAGGACAGGGGGTGGGAATTCACCCCTCCACTTT.

The chain recombines TRBV2 with TRBJ2-1, with D unclear. Germline V lookup: CDR1 SNHLY, CDR2 FYNNEI. This CDR3 contains 11 residues. The V and J ends lost 5 bases and 10 bases respectively, with 9 bases between them. CDR3 in DNA: TGTGCCAGCAGTCCCCTGCAGGAGCAGTTCTTC. This translates into CASSPLQEQFF.

The chain combines TRBV2 with TRBJ1-2, with 10 bases fitting TRBD1. This CDR3 contains 15 residues. Looked up from germline, CDR1 is SNHLY and CDR2 is FYNNEI. V shed 6 bases, J shed 4 bases, and the junction held 8 bases outside the gene matches. The CDR3 region is CASRRGQGGSYGYTF. CDR3 sequence (DNA): TGTGCCAGCAGACGTGGACAGGGGGGAAGCTATGGCTACACCTTC.

This rearrangement joins TRBV5-8 to TRBJ2-7; TRBD2 matches at 8 bases. With V trimmed by 4 bases and J by 0 bases, 6 bases remained unmatched. CDR1 and CDR2 (germline): SGHTS, YDEGEE. CDR3 length: 15 amino acids. The CDR3 sequence: CASSQSGSSSYEQYF. CDR3 sequence (DNA): TGTGCCAGCAGCCAGAGCGGGAGCAGCTCCTACGAGCAGTACTTC.

Here the CDR3 reads CASSLAGQSNQPQHF. CDR3 sequence (DNA): TGCGCCAGCAGCTTGGCCGGACAGAGCAATCAGCCCCAGCATTTT. This chain connects TRBV5-1 to TRBJ1-5; D possibly corresponds to TRBD1 (6 bases). V lost 0 bases to trimming and J lost 1 base, with 8 bases between them. Germline CDR1 is SGHRS and CDR2 is YFSETQ. This CDR3 has 15 amino acids.

V is TRBV10-3 and J is TRBJ1-1; 7 nucleotides agree with TRBD1. There are 15 residues in the CDR3. Germline-derived CDR1 and CDR2 are ENHRY and SYGVKD. The V and J ends lost 4 bases and 1 base, in that order; junction bases with no gene match: 6. Here the CDR3 reads CAISVSGQENTEAFF. The CDR3 nucleotides are TGTGCCATCAGTGTCTCAGGACAGGAGAACACTGAAGCTTTCTTT.

The J gene is TRBJ2-7, the V gene TRBV6-1; 10 nucleotides line up with TRBD2. CDR3 length equals 16 residues. Germline V CDR1 and CDR2: MNHNS, SASEGT. With 1 base clipped from V and 5 bases from J, the junction kept 8 bases outside the gene matches. The CDR3 reads CASSEVSGRAPHEQYF. DNA of the CDR3: TGTGCCAGCAGTGAAGTCAGCGGGAGGGCCCCCCACGAGCAGTACTTC.

The chain links TRBV28 to TRBJ2-3; possibly TRBD2 for D (7 bases). CDR1 and CDR2 from the germline V gene are MDHEN and SYDVKM. CDR3 length equals 14 residues. Trimming took off 6 bases at V and 5 bases at J, with 15 bases between the two ends. CDR3 sequence reads: CASSPTGGQDTQYF. The CDR3 nucleotides read TGTGCCAGCAGCCCCACGGGGGGCCAAGATACGCAGTATTTT.

This rearrangement joins TRBV7-6 to TRBJ2-2; 7 nucleotides agree with TRBD2. Trimming cost V 6 bases and J 5 bases; bases outside gene matches: 9. The CDR3 is 15 residues long. The germline V gene has CDR1 SGHVS and CDR2 FNYEAQ. The CDR3 protein is CASRRDYRETGELFF. The CDR3 bases are TGTGCCAGCAGGCGGGACTATCGGGAAACCGGGGAGCTGTTTTTT.

The chain couples TRBV3-1 (or the pseudogene TRBV3-2) to TRBJ1-5; D may be TRBD1 (5 bases). Trimming took off 2 bases at V and 0 bases at J, with 8 bases between the two ends. The CDR3 sequence is 15 residues long. Per the germline V gene, CDR1 is LGHDT and CDR2 is YNNKEL (reference sequence). The CDR3 here is CASSQTGNSNQPQHF. The DNA of the CDR3 is TGTGCCAGCAGCCAAACAGGTAATAGCAATCAGCCCCAGCATTTT.

This clone showed up just once. DNA for the CDR3: TGTGCCAGCCATACAGGGGGCGGAGATACGCAGTATTTT. Residues: CASHTGGGDTQYF. The chain uses TRBV28 and TRBJ2-3; 9 bases match TRBD1. The CDR3 covers 13 residues. Germline assignment: CDR1 MDHEN and CDR2 SYDVKM. The J segment lost 5 bases and the V segment lost 8 bases, leaving 5 bases of the junction unmatched.

The chain combines TRBV15 with TRBJ2-3; D is possibly TRBD2 (5 bases). There are 17 residues in the CDR3. Trimming took off 3 bases at V and 6 bases at J, with 22 bases between the two ends. Germline V gene sequence: CDR1 LNHNV, CDR2 YYDKDF (reference sequence). DNA of the CDR3: TGTGCCACCAGCAGGACTTCTGAAGCGGACGGGCTGGATACGCAGTATTTT. Its protein is CATSRTSEADGLDTQYF.

The CDR3 here is CASSWGFNEQFF. CDR3 nucleotides: TGTGCCAGCAGTTGGGGCTTCAATGAGCAGTTCTTC. The gene calls are TRBV28 and TRBJ2-1; a weak D match, TRBD1 (5 bases). Per germline, CDR1 MDHEN and CDR2 SYDVKM. The V gene lost 4 bases and the J gene lost 6 bases, with 7 bases spanning the gap. The CDR3 sequence is 12 residues long.

Here the CDR3 reads CASSESGTGGAGNTIYF. The CDR3 region has the DNA TGTGCCAGCAGTGAATCCGGGACAGGGGGCGCTGGAAACACCATATATTTT. The genes are TRBV6-4 and TRBJ1-3; TRBD1 agrees at 12 bases. Germline trimming cut 3 bases from V and 2 bases from J; bases unmatched to any gene: 5. The germline V gene encodes CDR1 MRHNA and CDR2 SNTAGT. This CDR3 region has 17 residues.

The chain employs TRBV24-1 and TRBJ2-1; 9 bases map to TRBD1. V lost 3 bases to trimming and J lost 0 bases; unmatched junction nucleotides: 11. Germline V gene data show CDR1 as KGHDR and CDR2 as SFDVKD. CDR3 size: 19 residues. CDR3: CATSDSPGTGSSSYNEQFF. The CDR3 DNA reads TGTGCCACCAGTGATAGTCCCGGGACAGGGTCGAGCTCCTACAATGAGCAGTTCTTC.

V is TRBV5-1 and J is TRBJ2-3, with D perhaps TRBD2 (6 bases). V gave up 4 bases and J gave up 5 bases, with 17 bases separating them. CDR3 length: 15 residues. Germline CDR1 and CDR2: SGHRS and YFSETQ. The CDR3 DNA sequence: TGCGCCAGCAGCACGGAGGGGAATGTTGGAGATACGCAGTATTTT. It encodes CASSTEGNVGDTQYF.

V is TRBV5-5 and J is TRBJ1-6; D uncertain. The CDR3 runs to 15 residues. Trimming left V 5 bases short and J 7 bases short, with 16 bases between. Germline loops: CDR1 SGHKS, CDR2 YYEKEE (reference sequence). The CDR3 DNA is TGTGCCAGCAGTTTTTCCCCCGGAGTAAATTCACCCCTCCACTTT. The encoded protein is CASSFSPGVNSPLHF.

This chain joins TRBV28 and TRBJ1-1; 12 bases map to TRBD1. Germline assignment: CDR1 MDHEN and CDR2 SYDVKM. After removal of 7 bases from V and 11 bases from J, the junction contained 11 bases not matched to a gene. The CDR3 spans 14 residues. The CDR3 sequence: CASTSGQGALGAFF. The CDR3 coding sequence is TGTGCCAGCACTTCGGGACAGGGGGCCTTAGGGGCTTTCTTT.

In this sample, this clone turned up a few times. The gene calls are TRBV10-1 and TRBJ2-7; 10 bases map to TRBD1. The CDR3 is 15 residues long. Germline assignment: CDR1 WNHNN and CDR2 SYGVQD (reference sequence). Trimming removed 5 bases from V and 4 bases from J; junction bases left unmatched: 8. This chain's CDR3 is CASSTSTGGRYEQYF. CDR3 coding DNA: TGCGCCAGCAGTACCTCGACAGGGGGCAGGTACGAGCAGTACTTC.

The chain uses TRBV12-3 or TRBV12-4 and TRBJ2-7, with TRBD1 matching 8 bases. The J segment lost 6 bases and the V segment lost 6 bases, leaving 4 bases of the junction unmatched. The CDR3 sequence is 12 residues long. In DNA, the CDR3 is TGTGCCAGCAGGACAGGGGTGGGCGAGCAGTACTTC. This translates into CASRTGVGEQYF.

The CDR3 protein is CASSTGQGGSRETQYF. In DNA form, the CDR3 reads TGTGCCAGTAGTACCGGACAGGGAGGGAGTCGGGAGACCCAGTACTTC. The gene calls are TRBV19 and TRBJ2-5; the D gene is possibly TRBD1 (8 bases). The CDR3 runs 16 residues. Germline loops: CDR1 LNHDA, CDR2 SQIVND (reference sequence). The V and J ends lost 4 bases and 5 bases respectively, with 20 bases between them.

The CDR3: CATSDPAQGLETQYF. CDR3 nucleotides: TGTGCCACCAGTGACCCCGCACAGGGGTTAGAGACCCAGTACTTC. V and J are TRBV24-1 and TRBJ2-5, with 7 bases matching TRBD1. CDR1 and CDR2 from the germline V gene are KGHDR and SFDVKD. Losses at the gene ends were 4 bases for V and 4 bases for J; bases not matched to a gene: 8. This CDR3 contains 15 residues.

The V and J genes are TRBV27 and TRBJ2-1, with D possibly matching TRBD2 (5 bases). This CDR3 has 15 residues. Between the trimmed V and J ends, which lost 6 bases and 6 bases, there was a span of 18 bases. Germline V gene sequence: CDR1 MNHEY, CDR2 SMNVEV (reference sequence). CDR3 nucleotides: TGTGCCAGCAGCCCCGCGTGGGGAGAAGGCAATGAGCAGTTCTTC. The encoded protein is CASSPAWGEGNEQFF.